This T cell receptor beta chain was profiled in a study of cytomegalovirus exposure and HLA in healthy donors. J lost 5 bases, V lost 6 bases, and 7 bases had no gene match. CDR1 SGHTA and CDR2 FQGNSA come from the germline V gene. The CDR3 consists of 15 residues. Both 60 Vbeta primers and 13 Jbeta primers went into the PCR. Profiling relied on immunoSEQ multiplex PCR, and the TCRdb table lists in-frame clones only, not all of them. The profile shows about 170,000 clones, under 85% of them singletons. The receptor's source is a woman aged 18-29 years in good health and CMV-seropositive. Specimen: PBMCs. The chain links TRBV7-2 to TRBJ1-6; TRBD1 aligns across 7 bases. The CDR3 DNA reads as TGTGCCAGCAGTAGACAGGGCTTGGATAATTCACCCCTCCACTTT. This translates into CASSRQGLDNSPLHF.